This TCR beta chain was identified in a study of T cells in localized non-small cell lung cancer. To note about this clone: Its specificity is unknown.

CDR1 is LNHDA and CDR2 is SQIVND in the germline V gene (reference sequence). The CDR3 covers 15 residues. J was trimmed by 7 bases and V by 7 bases; bases with no gene match: 11. Overall study findings and caveats: Sequencing was limited to one tumor region, leaving the possibility of heterogeneity open. Adjacent lung tissue had a median approximately 57 of the top 100 clones found in the tumor. Uninvolved adjacent lung had the highest recorded T cell clonality, with tumor below it. Density of T cells in blood, when higher, went with longer overall survival.

The data were produced by immunoSEQ multiplex PCR, yet TCRdb's version contains in-frame clones alone and is incomplete. The sample has around 20,000 clones; around 91% are singletons. The receptor's source is a man aged 40 to 75 with stage I lung adenocarcinoma. This chain connects TRBV19 to TRBJ2-1, with 9 bases aligning to TRBD1. Sequenced here: peripheral blood, sampled before any cancer treatment. The CDR3, as DNA: TGTGCCAGTACCGACCCCGGGACAGGGTTAAATGAGCAGTTCTTC. It yields the protein CASTDPGTGLNEQFF.